These 20 T cell receptor beta chains came from one sample sequenced in a study of cytomegalovirus exposure and HLA in healthy donors. This table comes from immunoSEQ multiplex PCR, and its TCRdb copy is limited to in-frame clones, with some not included. The data contain roughly 120,000 clones, roughly 82% of them singletons. Sequencing used PBMCs. These receptors originate from a man between 18 and 29 years old in good health and CMV-seronegative.

The chain links TRBV9 to TRBJ1-1; D perhaps matches TRBD1 (6 bases). The CDR3 contains 15 residues. V lost 0 bases to trimming and J lost 4 bases, with 13 bases between them. From germline, CDR1 is SGDLS and CDR2 YYNGEE. CDR3 DNA: TGTGCCAGCAGCGTAGAGGGGGGGTTCCTCACTGAAGCTTTCTTT. This sequence encodes CASSVEGGFLTEAFF. The whole variable domain, remainder taken from reference TRBV9 and TRBJ1-1, is DSGVTQTPKHLITATGQRVTLRCSPRSGDLSVYWYQQSLDQGLQFLIQYYNGEERAKGNILERFSAQQFPDLHSELNLSSLELGDSALYFCASSVEGGFLTEAFFGQGTRLTVV.

The rearrangement uses TRBV6-4 and TRBJ1-2; 7 nucleotides align to TRBD1. Germline CDR1 and CDR2: MRHNA and SNTAGT. The length of the CDR3 is 16 residues. The trim removed 2 bases at V and 4 bases at J, leaving 10 bases unmatched. The CDR3 reads CASSDNPQGGIYGYTF. For the CDR3, the DNA is TGTGCCAGCAGTGACAACCCCCAGGGGGGAATCTATGGCTACACCTTC.

The J gene is TRBJ1-1, the V gene TRBV9; D remains ambiguous. The V end lost 0 bases, the J end lost 1 base, and 7 bases lay between the germline ends. This CDR3 has 14 residues. Germline CDR1 SGDLS, CDR2 YYNGEE. The CDR3 here is CASSVDRENTEAFF. CDR3 nucleotides: TGTGCCAGCAGCGTAGATAGAGAGAACACTGAAGCTTTCTTT.

The chain uses TRBV6-5 and TRBJ2-1, with a weak D call TRBD1 (6 bases). The CDR3 is 16 residues long. The germline CDR1 and CDR2 sequences are MNHEY and SVGAGI. Trimming stripped 2 bases from V and 3 bases from J, with 14 bases between. In nucleotides, the CDR3 is TGTGCCAGCAGTTACGTTTTCCAGGGGTTCTACAATGAGCAGTTCTTC. It codes for CASSYVFQGFYNEQFF.

This clone was recorded once. The V call is TRBV19, the J call TRBJ1-1, with a tentative D call TRBD1 (5 bases). This CDR3 region has 16 residues. Germline CDR1 is LNHDA and CDR2 is SQIVND (reference sequence). Trimming stripped 8 bases from V and 2 bases from J, with 21 bases between. Here the CDR3 DNA reads TGTGCCAGTCGGTTCGGGGGAAGCAGGGCAAACACTGAAGCTTTCTTT. Translation gives CASRFGGSRANTEAFF.

This sequence joins TRBV30 and TRBJ2-7; TRBD2 matches at 7 bases. CDR3 size: 14 residues. V trimming: 0 bases; J trimming: 3 bases; junction bases outside the gene matches: 5. CDR1 GTSNPN and CDR2 SVGIG come from the germline V gene (reference sequence). CDR3 residues: CAWSVGSGNYEQYF. CDR3 in DNA: TGTGCCTGGAGTGTAGGAAGCGGGAACTACGAGCAGTACTTC. The full variable domain, in which reference TRBV30 and TRBJ2-7 provide the parts outside the CDR3, is SQTIHQWPATLVQPVGSPLSLECTVEGTSNPNLYWYRQAAGRGLQLLFYSVGIGQISSEVPQNLSASRPQDRQFILSSKKLLLSDSGFYLCAWSVGSGNYEQYFGPGTRLTVT.

CDR3 loop: CASSPGTSGLQFF. CDR3 nucleotides: TGTGCCAGCAGCCCCGGGACTAGCGGGCTGCAGTTCTTC. The rearrangement joins TRBV7-2 to TRBJ2-1; 12 bases fit TRBD2. Germline CDR1 SGHTA, CDR2 FQGNSA. The CDR3 covers 13 residues. V lost 5 bases and J lost 12; bases outside the gene matches: 5.

This clone was recorded a few times. This rearrangement joins TRBV30 to TRBJ1-2; 7 bases fit TRBD1. The CDR3 sequence is 16 residues long. Germline loops: CDR1 GTSNPN, CDR2 SVGIG (reference sequence). V was clipped by 1 base and J by 0 bases; unmatched bases: 8. This chain's CDR3 is CAWSAPRQGANYGYTF. CDR3 nucleotides: TGTGCCTGGAGTGCACCCCGACAGGGAGCTAACTATGGCTACACCTTC.

This rearrangement joins TRBV6-1 to TRBJ1-4; perhaps TRBD1 as D (6 bases). V lost 2 bases and J 10 bases, leaving 8 bases between the germline ends. The CDR3 is 12 amino acids. Germline V lookup: CDR1 MNHNS, CDR2 SASEGT. The CDR3 sequence is CASSEIGGKLFF. CDR3 nucleotide sequence: TGTGCCAGCAGTGAAATAGGGGGAAAACTGTTTTTT.

Comment on this clone: Germline and junction disagree at one end, which may indicate a read error. V and J are TRBV15 and TRBJ1-2; 7 nucleotides agree with TRBD1. The CDR3 spans 13 residues. Germline assignment: CDR1 LNHNV and CDR2 YYDKDF (reference sequence). The CDR3 here is CATSRSRDSRIFF. DNA of the CDR3: TGTGCCACCAGCAGATCCCGGGACAGCCGGATTTTCTTC. The whole variable domain, remainder taken from reference TRBV15 and TRBJ1-2, is DAMVIQNPRYQVTQFGKPVTLSCSQTLNHNVMYWYQQKSSQAPKLLFHYYDKDFNNEADTPDNFQSRRPNTSFCFLDIRSPGLGDTAMYLCATSRSRDSRIFFGSGTRLTVV.

The chain has TRBV9 and TRBJ1-1; D not resolved. V was cut by 3 bases and J by 2 bases, with 14 bases left in between. CDR1 and CDR2 from the germline V gene are SGDLS and YYNGEE. The length of the CDR3 is 15 residues. CDR3 protein: CASSGGLERNTEAFF. CDR3 DNA sequence: TGTGCCAGCAGCGGCGGGTTAGAGAGAAACACTGAAGCTTTCTTT.

J is TRBJ2-5 and V is TRBV4-2; 7 nucleotides agree with TRBD2. Per the germline V gene, CDR1 is LGHNA and CDR2 is YNFKEQ. The V and J ends lost 0 bases and 2 bases, in that order; junction bases with no gene match: 12. The CDR3 is 18 amino acids. CDR3 DNA: TGTGCCAGCAGCCAAGAGAGTAGGGTGGGAGGGCCGCAAGAGACCCAGTACTTC. It codes for CASSQESRVGGPQETQYF.

The V call is TRBV6-1, the J call TRBJ1-4; D not resolved. With 6 bases removed from V and 8 bases from J, the gap between germline ends came to 10 bases. Germline CDR1 is MNHNS and CDR2 is SASEGT. The CDR3 has 12 residues. CDR3 amino acids: CASRDFTEKLFF. In DNA form, the CDR3 reads TGTGCCAGCAGAGACTTTACCGAAAAACTGTTTTTT.

The chain combines TRBV10-3 with TRBJ2-5, with 8 bases lining up with TRBD2. The trim removed 4 bases at V and 3 bases at J, leaving 7 bases unmatched. From germline, CDR1 is ENHRY and CDR2 SYGVKD. This CDR3 spans 15 amino acids. The CDR3 nucleotides are TGTGCCATCAGTGCATCGGGACTAGTGGAAGAGACCCAGTACTTC. It encodes CAISASGLVEETQYF.

The V call is TRBV5-1, the J call TRBJ2-3; D may be TRBD1 (7 bases). The V and J ends lost 1 base and 0 bases respectively, with 12 bases between them. The CDR3 runs to 16 residues. From germline, CDR1 is SGHRS and CDR2 YFSETQ. CDR3 in amino acids: CASSLQGGMSTDTQYF. For the CDR3, the DNA is TGCGCCAGCAGCTTGCAGGGGGGCATGAGCACAGATACGCAGTATTTT.

With regard to this clone: This CDR3 is also generated by other DNA sequences in the sample. This chain joins TRBV7-2 and TRBJ1-5; no firm D call. The germline V gene has CDR1 SGHTA and CDR2 FQGNSA. CDR3 size: 13 residues. V was clipped by 2 bases and J by 2 bases, with 4 bases between them. CDR3 in amino acids: CASSLRGNQPQHF. CDR3 coding DNA: TGTGCCAGCAGCTTACGAGGCAATCAGCCCCAGCATTTT.

Here the CDR3 DNA reads TGTGCCAGCAGTAACAGACAGGGTTTGGTCTACGAGCAGTACTTC. Translating gives CASSNRQGLVYEQYF. This chain joins TRBV4-2 and TRBJ2-7, with 7 bases aligning to TRBD1. This CDR3 has 15 amino acids. V trimming: 6 bases; J trimming: 3 bases; junction bases outside the gene matches: 11. Per germline, CDR1 LGHNA and CDR2 YNFKEQ.

The V call is TRBV6-1, the J call TRBJ2-7; possible D gene TRBD2, 6 bases. The CDR3 is 14 residues long. Trimming removed 2 bases at V and 0 bases at J, with 8 bases between. Germline CDR1 and CDR2: MNHNS and SASEGT. CDR3 in amino acids: CASSEWGVSYEQYF. CDR3 nucleotides: TGTGCCAGCAGTGAATGGGGGGTCTCCTACGAGCAGTACTTC.

This clone was found many times. The chain combines TRBV5-4 with TRBJ1-3; TRBD1 matches 9 bases. Trimming took 1 base from V and 4 from J; bases not matched to a gene: 9. CDR1 SGHNT and CDR2 YYREEE come from the germline V gene (reference sequence). CDR3 length: 17 residues. CDR3 residues: CASSLWGQGLPGNTIYF. The CDR3, as DNA: TGTGCCAGCAGCTTGTGGGGACAGGGCCTCCCGGGAAACACCATATATTTT.

The V gene is TRBV6-1, the J gene TRBJ2-2; TRBD1 aligns across 8 bases. Germline CDR1 and CDR2: MNHNS and SASEGT. The CDR3 loop spans 15 amino acids. Trimming cost V 5 bases and J 4 bases; bases outside gene matches: 6. CDR3 amino acids: CASSNKQGGTGELFF. CDR3 DNA: TGTGCCAGCAGTAACAAACAGGGGGGCACCGGGGAGCTGTTTTTT.